The rows below give T cell receptor beta chains drawn from one sample of a study of control samples from healthy donors and cancer patients. Some clones are missing from TCRdb's copy, which holds only in-frame ones; the method was immunoSEQ multiplex PCR. The profile shows around 30,000 clones, just over 90% of them singletons. The sequenced sample was PBMCs. The receptors were gathered from a man aged 45-65 years with lung cancer. Each CDR3 is given with its conserved first and last residue. D genes are given only for firm matches. Expanded clones are given a class, and other clones once, few, many or no size at all.

J: TRBJ1-3; size: -; V: TRBV13; D: TRBD1; CDR3: CASSEGQGGNTIYF; DNA: TGTGCCAGCAGCGAGGGACAGGGCGGAAACACCATATATTTT
J: TRBJ2-5; size: -; V: TRBV2; D: TRBD1; CDR3: CASSGDRAETQYF; DNA: TGTGCCAGCAGCGGGGACAGGGCCGAGACCCAGTACTTC
J: TRBJ1-3; size: -; V: TRBV2; D: -; CDR3: CASSEARLGGSGNTIYF; DNA: TGTGCCAGCAGTGAAGCTCGGCTGGGGGGCTCTGGAAACACCATATATTTT
J: TRBJ2-7; size: -; V: TRBV30; D: -; CDR3: CAWSVGGGTPPEQYF; DNA: TGTGCCTGGAGTGTAGGTGGGGGAACTCCCCCAGAGCAGTACTTC
J: TRBJ1-6; size: -; V: TRBV2; D: TRBD1; CDR3: CASRGRTGFNSPLHF; DNA: TGTGCCAGCAGGGGACGGACAGGGTTTAACTCACCCCTCCACTTT
J: TRBJ1-5; size: once; V: TRBV9; D: -; CDR3: CASSLLGHGNQPQHF; DNA: TGTGCCAGCAGCTTGCTGGGACACGGAAATCAGCCCCAGCATTTT
J: TRBJ2-7; size: -; V: TRBV4-1; D: TRBD2; CDR3: CASSRLAGGPYEQYF; DNA: TGCGCCAGCAGCCGGTTAGCGGGGGGCCCCTACGAGCAGTACTTC
J: TRBJ2-4; size: -; V: TRBV2; D: -; CDR3: CASSDRVRAKNIQYF; DNA: TGTGCCAGCAGTGACAGGGTGAGGGCCAAAAACATTCAGTACTTC
J: TRBJ2-3; size: -; V: TRBV7-9; D: -; CDR3: CASSSLTVGTDTQYF; DNA: TGTGCCAGCAGCTCTCTAACGGTGGGCACAGATACGCAGTATTTT
J: TRBJ1-2; size: once; V: TRBV3-1/TRBV3-2; D: TRBD1; CDR3: CASSQTEQGSYGYTF; DNA: TGTGCCAGCAGCCAAACGGAACAGGGGAGCTATGGCTACACCTTC
J: TRBJ1-2; size: once; V: TRBV3-1/TRBV3-2; D: -; CDR3: CASSLLDGYTF; DNA: TGTGCCAGCAGCCTCCTGGATGGCTACACCTTC
J: TRBJ2-2; size: -; V: TRBV19; D: -; CDR3: CASSIRDGELFF; DNA: TGTGCCAGTAGTATTCGTGACGGGGAGCTGTTTTTT
J: TRBJ1-1; size: -; V: TRBV6-6; D: -; CDR3: CASSYKDSEAFF; DNA: TGTGCCAGCAGTTACAAGGACAGCGAAGCTTTCTTT
J: TRBJ2-5; size: -; V: TRBV7-9; D: -; CDR3: CASTQLQGEETQYF; DNA: TGTGCCAGCACCCAGTTACAGGGAGAGGAGACCCAGTACTTC
J: TRBJ1-2; size: -; V: TRBV4-3; D: -; CDR3: CASSQEGGAHYGYTF; DNA: TGCGCCAGCAGCCAAGAAGGTGGTGCTCACTATGGCTACACCTTC
J: TRBJ1-4; size: -; V: TRBV3-1/TRBV3-2; D: TRBD1; CDR3: CASSQSRTGLNEKLFF; DNA: TGTGCCAGCAGCCAATCGCGGACAGGCCTTAATGAAAAACTGTTTTTT
J: TRBJ1-1; size: -; V: TRBV2; D: TRBD1; CDR3: CASSAGTGPNTEAFF; DNA: TGTGCCAGCAGTGCCGGGACAGGCCCGAACACTGAAGCTTTCTTT
J: TRBJ2-5; size: -; V: TRBV12-5; D: TRBD2; CDR3: CASGLVLAGGPETQYF; DNA: TGTGCTAGTGGTTTGGTACTAGCGGGGGGGCCGGAGACCCAGTACTTC
J: TRBJ1-2; size: -; V: TRBV4-3; D: -; CDR3: CASSQGTSWGYGYTF; DNA: TGCGCCAGCAGCCAAGGAACGTCATGGGGCTATGGCTACACCTTC
J: TRBJ2-3; size: -; V: TRBV9; D: TRBD2; CDR3: CASSLLAGGPDTQYF; DNA: TGTGCCAGCAGCCTGTTAGCGGGGGGGCCAGATACGCAGTATTTT
J: TRBJ2-5; size: -; V: TRBV27; D: TRBD2; CDR3: CASRRGAQETQYF; DNA: TGTGCCAGCAGGCGGGGGGCACAAGAGACCCAGTACTTC
J: TRBJ2-5; size: -; V: TRBV7-3; D: TRBD2; CDR3: CASSLASGGLGETQYF; DNA: TGTGCCAGCAGCTTAGCTAGCGGGGGGCTCGGAGAGACCCAGTACTTC
J: TRBJ1-1; size: -; V: TRBV5-4; D: -; CDR3: CASSFRGANTEAFF; DNA: TGTGCCAGCAGCTTCCGAGGAGCGAACACTGAAGCTTTCTTT
J: TRBJ2-2; size: -; V: TRBV5-4; D: -; CDR3: CASSLLNTGELFF; DNA: TGTGCCAGCAGCTTACTTAACACCGGGGAGCTGTTTTTT
J: TRBJ2-3; size: -; V: TRBV7-2; D: TRBD2; CDR3: CASRQRGRGGTDTQYF; DNA: TGTGCCAGCAGGCAGCGGGGGCGGGGGGGCACAGATACGCAGTATTTT
J: TRBJ2-3; size: -; V: TRBV4-3; D: -; CDR3: CASSQEGGTTQYF; DNA: TGCGCCAGCAGCCAAGAAGGGGGGACGACGCAGTATTTT